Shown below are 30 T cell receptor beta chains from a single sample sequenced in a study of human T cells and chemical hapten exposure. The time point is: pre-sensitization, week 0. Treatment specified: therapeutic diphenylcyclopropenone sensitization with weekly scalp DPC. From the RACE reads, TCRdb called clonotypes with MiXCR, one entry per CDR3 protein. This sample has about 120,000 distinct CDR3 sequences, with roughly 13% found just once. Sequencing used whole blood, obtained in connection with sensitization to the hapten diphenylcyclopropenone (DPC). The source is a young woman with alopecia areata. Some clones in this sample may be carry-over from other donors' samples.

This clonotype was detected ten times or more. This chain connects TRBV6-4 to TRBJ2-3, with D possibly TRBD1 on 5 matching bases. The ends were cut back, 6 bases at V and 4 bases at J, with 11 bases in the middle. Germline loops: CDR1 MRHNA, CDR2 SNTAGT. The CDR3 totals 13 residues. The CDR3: CASSLSRADTQYF. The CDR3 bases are TGTGCCAGCAGCCTCTCCAGGGCAGATACGCAGTATTTT.

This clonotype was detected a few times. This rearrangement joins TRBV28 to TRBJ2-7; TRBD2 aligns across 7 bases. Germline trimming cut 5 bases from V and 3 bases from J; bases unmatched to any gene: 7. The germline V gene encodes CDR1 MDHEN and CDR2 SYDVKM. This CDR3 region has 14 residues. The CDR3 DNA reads TGTGCCAGCAGTAAGGAGCGGGGCCTCTACGAGCAGTACTTC. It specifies CASSKERGLYEQYF.

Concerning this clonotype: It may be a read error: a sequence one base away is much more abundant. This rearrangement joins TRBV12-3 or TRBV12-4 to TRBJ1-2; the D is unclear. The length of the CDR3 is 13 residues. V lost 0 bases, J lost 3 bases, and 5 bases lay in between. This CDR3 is CASSLAPDYGYTF. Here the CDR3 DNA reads TGTGCCAGCAGTTTAGCCCCTGACTATGGCTACACCTTC.

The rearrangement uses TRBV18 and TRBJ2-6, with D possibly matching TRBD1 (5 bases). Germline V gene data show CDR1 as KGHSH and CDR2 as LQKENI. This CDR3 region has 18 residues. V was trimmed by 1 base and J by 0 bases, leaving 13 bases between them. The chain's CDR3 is CASSPLSTANSGANVLTF. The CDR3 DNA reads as TGTGCCAGCTCACCACTTTCGACAGCAAACTCTGGGGCCAACGTCCTGACTTTC.

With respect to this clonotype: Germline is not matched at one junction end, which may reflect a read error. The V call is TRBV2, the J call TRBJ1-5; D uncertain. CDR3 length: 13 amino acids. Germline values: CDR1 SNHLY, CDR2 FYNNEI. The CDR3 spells CTSCVQSNQPQHF. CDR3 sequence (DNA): TGTACCAGCTGTGTTCAGAGCAATCAGCCCCAGCATTTT. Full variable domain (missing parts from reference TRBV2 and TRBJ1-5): EPEVTQTPSHQVTQMGQEVILRCVPISNHLYFYWYRQILGQKVEFLVSFYNNEISEKSEIFDDQFSVERPDGSNFTLKIRSTKLEDSAMYFCTSCVQSNQPQHFGDGTRLSIL.

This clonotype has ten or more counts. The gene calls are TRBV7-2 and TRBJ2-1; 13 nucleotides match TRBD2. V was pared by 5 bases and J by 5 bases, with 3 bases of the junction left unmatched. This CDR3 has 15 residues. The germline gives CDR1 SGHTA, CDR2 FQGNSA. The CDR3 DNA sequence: TGTGCCAGCAGCGGGACTAGCGGGGCTAACAATGAGCAGTTCTTC. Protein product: CASSGTSGANNEQFF.

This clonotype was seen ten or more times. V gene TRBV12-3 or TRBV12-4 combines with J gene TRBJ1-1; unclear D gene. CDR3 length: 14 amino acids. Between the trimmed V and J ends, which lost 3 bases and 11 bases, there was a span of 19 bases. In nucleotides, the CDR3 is TGTGCCAGCAGTTTCCCCGACACCACGAGGGCGGCTTTCTTT. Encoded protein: CASSFPDTTRAAFF.

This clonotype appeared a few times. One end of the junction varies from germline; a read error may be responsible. The CDR3 loop reads CASSPLSGTGFTF. The DNA of the CDR3 is TGTGCCAGCAGTCCCCTCTCCGGGACAGGCTTCACATTT. The chain has TRBV12-3 or TRBV12-4 and TRBJ1-5; 8 bases match TRBD1. The CDR3 is 13 amino acids.

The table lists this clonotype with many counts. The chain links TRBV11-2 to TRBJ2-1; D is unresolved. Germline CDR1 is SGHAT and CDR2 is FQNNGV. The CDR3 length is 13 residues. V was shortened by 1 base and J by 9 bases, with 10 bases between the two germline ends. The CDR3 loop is CASSLVPGLEQFF. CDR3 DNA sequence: TGTGCCAGCAGCTTAGTCCCGGGTCTTGAGCAGTTCTTC.

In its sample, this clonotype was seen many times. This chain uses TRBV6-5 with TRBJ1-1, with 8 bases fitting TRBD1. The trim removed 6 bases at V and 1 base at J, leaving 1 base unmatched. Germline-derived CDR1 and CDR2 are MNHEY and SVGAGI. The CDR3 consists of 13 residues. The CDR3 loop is CASRGTGNTEAFF. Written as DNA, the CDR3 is TGTGCCAGCAGAGGGACAGGGAACACTGAAGCTTTCTTT.

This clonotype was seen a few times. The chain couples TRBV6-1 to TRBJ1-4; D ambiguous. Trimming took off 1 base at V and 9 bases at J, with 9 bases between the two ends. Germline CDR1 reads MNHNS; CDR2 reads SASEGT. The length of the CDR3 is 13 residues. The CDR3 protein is CASSEGQMKKLFF. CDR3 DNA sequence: TGTGCCAGCAGTGAAGGGCAGATGAAAAAACTGTTTTTT.

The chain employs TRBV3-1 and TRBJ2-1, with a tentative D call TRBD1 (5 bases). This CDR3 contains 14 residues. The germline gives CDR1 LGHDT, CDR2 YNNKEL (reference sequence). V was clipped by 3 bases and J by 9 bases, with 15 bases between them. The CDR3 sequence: CASSQMARAGEQFF. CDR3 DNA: TGTGCCAGCAGCCAGATGGCCAGGGCAGGTGAGCAGTTCTTC.

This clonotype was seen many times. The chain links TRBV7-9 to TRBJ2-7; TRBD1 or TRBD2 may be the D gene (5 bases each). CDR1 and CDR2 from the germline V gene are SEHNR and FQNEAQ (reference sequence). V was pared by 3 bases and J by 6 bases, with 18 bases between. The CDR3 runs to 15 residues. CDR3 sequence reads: CASSFSGGGGSEQYF. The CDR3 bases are TGTGCCAGCAGCTTTTCCGGAGGTGGGGGTTCCGAGCAGTACTTC. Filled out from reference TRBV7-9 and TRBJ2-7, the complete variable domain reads DTGVSQNPRHKITKRGQNVTFRCDPISEHNRLYWYRQTLGQGPEFLTYFQNEAQLEKSRLLSDRFSAERPKGSFSTLEIQRTEQGDSAMYLCASSFSGGGGSEQYFGPGTRLTVT.

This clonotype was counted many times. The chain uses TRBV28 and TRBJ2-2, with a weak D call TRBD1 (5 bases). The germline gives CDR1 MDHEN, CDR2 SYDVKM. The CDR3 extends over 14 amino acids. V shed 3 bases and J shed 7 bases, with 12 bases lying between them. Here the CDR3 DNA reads TGTGCCAGCAGTTTTGCAGGGCCGGGCGGGGAGCTGTTTTTT. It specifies CASSFAGPGGELFF.

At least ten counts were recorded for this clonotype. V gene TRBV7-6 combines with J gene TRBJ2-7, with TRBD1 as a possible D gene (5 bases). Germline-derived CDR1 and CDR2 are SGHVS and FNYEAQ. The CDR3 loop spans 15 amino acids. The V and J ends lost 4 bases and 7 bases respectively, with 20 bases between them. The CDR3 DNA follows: TGTGCCAGCAGCTCAGCCGGGTCAGGGCACGGGGAGCAGTACTTC. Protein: CASSSAGSGHGEQYF.

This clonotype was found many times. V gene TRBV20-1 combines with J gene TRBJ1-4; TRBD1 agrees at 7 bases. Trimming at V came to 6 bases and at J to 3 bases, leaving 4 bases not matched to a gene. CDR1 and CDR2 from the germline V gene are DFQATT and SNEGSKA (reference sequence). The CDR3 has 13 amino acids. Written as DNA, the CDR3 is TGCAGTGCCTCGAGGGGGCCTAATGAAAAACTGTTTTTT. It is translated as CSASRGPNEKLFF.

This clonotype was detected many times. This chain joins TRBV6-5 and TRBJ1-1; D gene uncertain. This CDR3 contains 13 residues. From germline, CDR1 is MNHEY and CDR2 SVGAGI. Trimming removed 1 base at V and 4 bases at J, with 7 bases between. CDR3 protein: CASSYWESTEAFF. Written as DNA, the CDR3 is TGTGCCAGCAGTTACTGGGAGAGCACTGAAGCTTTCTTT.

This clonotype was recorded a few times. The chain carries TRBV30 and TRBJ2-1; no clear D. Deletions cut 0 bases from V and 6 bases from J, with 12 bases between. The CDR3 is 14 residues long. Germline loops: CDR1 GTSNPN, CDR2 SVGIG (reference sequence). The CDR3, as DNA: TGTGCCTGGAGTGTAGGCGCAGTGAGCAATGAGCAGTTCTTC. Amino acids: CAWSVGAVSNEQFF.

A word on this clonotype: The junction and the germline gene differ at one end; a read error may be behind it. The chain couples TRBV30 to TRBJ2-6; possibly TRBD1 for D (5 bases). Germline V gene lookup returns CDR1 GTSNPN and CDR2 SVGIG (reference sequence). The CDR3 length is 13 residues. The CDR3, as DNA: TGTGCCTGGAACAGAATTGGGGCCAACGTCCCGACTTTC. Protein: CAWNRIGANVPTF. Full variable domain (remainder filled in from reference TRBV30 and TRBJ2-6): SQTIHQWPATLVQPVGSPLSLECTVEGTSNPNLYWYRQAAGRGLQLLFYSVGIGQISSEVPQNLSASRPQDRQFILSSKKLLLSDSGFYLCAWNRIGANVPTFGAGSRLTVL.

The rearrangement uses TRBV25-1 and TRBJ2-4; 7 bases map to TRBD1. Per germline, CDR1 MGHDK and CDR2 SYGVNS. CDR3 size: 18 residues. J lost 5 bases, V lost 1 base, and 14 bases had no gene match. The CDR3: CASSELLPDRDRQNIQYF. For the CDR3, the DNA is TGTGCCAGCAGTGAATTACTTCCGGACCGGGACAGACAAAACATTCAGTACTTC.

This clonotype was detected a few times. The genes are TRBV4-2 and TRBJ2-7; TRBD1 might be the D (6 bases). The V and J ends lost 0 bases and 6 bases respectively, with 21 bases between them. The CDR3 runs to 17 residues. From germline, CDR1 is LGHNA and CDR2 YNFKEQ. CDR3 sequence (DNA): TGTGCCAGCAGCCAAGATGCTCTTGGCAGGGGAAGTCGCGAGCAGTACTTC. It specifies CASSQDALGRGSREQYF.

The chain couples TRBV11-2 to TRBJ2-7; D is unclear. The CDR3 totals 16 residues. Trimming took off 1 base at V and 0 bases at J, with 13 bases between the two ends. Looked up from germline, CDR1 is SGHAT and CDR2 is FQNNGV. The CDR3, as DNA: TGTGCCAGCAGCTTAGGTTCCAGCCTCAGCTCCTACGAGCAGTACTTC. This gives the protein CASSLGSSLSSYEQYF. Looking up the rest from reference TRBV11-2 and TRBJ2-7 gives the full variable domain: EAGVAQSPRYKIIEKRQSVAFWCNPISGHATLYWYQQILGQGPKLLIQFQNNGVVDDSQLPKDRFSAERLKGVDSTLKIQPAKLEDSAVYLCASSLGSSLSSYEQYFGPGTRLTVT.

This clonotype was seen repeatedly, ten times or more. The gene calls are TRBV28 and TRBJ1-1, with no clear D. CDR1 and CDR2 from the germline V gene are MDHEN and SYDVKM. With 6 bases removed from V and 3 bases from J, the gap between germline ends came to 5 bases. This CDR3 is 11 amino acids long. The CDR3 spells CASSPDTEAFF. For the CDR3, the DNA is TGTGCCAGCAGCCCGGACACTGAAGCTTTCTTT.

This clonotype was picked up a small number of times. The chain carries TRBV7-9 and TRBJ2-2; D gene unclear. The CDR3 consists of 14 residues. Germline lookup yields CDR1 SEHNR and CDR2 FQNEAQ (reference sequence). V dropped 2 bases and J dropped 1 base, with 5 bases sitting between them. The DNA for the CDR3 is TGTGCCAGCAGCTTACAGGTGAACACCGGGGAGCTGTTTTTT. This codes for CASSLQVNTGELFF.

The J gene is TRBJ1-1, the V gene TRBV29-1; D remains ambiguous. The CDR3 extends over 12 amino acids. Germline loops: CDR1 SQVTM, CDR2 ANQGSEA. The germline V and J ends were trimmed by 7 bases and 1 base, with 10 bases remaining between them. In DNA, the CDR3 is TGCAGCGCTCAGGCGGAGAACACTGAAGCTTTCTTT. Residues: CSAQAENTEAFF.

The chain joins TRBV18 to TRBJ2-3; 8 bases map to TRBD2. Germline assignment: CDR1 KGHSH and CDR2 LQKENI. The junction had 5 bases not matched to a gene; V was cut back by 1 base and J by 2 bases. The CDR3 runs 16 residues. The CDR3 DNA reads TGTGCCAGCTCACCACTAAGCGGGGGTTACACAGATACGCAGTATTTT. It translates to CASSPLSGGYTDTQYF.

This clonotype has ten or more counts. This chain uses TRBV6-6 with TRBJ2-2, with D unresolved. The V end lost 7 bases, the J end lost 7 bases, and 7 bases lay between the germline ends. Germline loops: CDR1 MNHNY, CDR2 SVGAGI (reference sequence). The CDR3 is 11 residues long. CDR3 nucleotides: TGTGCCAGCAACCATGGCGGGGAGCTGTTTTTT. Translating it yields CASNHGGELFF.

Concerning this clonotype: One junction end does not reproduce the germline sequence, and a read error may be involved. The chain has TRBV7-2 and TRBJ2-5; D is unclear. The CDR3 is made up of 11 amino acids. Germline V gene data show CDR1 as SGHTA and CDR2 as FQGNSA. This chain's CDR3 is CASSLGEIQYF. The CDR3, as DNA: TGTGCCAGCAGCTTAGGAGAGATCCAGTACTTC.

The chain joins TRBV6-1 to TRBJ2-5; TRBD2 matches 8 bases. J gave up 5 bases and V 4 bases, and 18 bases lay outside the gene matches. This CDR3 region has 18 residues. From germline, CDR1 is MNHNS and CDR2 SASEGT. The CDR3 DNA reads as TGTGCCAGCAGTGCCCGCTCCCGACTAGCGCCCACGTTGGAGACCCAGTACTTC. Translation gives CASSARSRLAPTLETQYF.

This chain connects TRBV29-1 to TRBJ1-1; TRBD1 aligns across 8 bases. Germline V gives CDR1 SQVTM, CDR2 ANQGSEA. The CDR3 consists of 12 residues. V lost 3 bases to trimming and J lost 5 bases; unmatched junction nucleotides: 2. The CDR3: CSVDRGRTEAFF. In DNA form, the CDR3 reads TGCAGCGTTGACAGGGGGCGAACTGAAGCTTTCTTT.